This TCR beta chain is drawn from a study of cytomegalovirus exposure and HLA in healthy donors. General study points: Most TCRs appeared rarely, but some public TCRs recurred in many donors. Altogether, around 160 TCR beta chains were recorded as cytomegalovirus-associated. For TCR beta chains, V- and J-gene trimming was later linked to a missense DCLRE1C variant.

CDR3 size: 11 residues. V was pared by 3 bases and J by 8 bases, with 4 bases between. Germline CDR1 MDHEN, CDR2 SYDVKM. The PCR had 60 Vbeta and 13 Jbeta primers. The assay was immunoSEQ multiplex PCR, and TCRdb's table has in-frame clones only and misses some. This repertoire shows about 120,000 clones, 74% found once; its top ten account for roughly 7%. To note about this clone: Its antigen is unidentified.

The sequence derives from a male donor in good health and CMV-seronegative. The source material was PBMCs. The gene calls are TRBV28 and TRBJ1-4, with D hard to call. CDR3 DNA: TGTGCCAGCAGTTTCCGGGAAAAACTGTTTTTT. Its protein is CASSFREKLFF.